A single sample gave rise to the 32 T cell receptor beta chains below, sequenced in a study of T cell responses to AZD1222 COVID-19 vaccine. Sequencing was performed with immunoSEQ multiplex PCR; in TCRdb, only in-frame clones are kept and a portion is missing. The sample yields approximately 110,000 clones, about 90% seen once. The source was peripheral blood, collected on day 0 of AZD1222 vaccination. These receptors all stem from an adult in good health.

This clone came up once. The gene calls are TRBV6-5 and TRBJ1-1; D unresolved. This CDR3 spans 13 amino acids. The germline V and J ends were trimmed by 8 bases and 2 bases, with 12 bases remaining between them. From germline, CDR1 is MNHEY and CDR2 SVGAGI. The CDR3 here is CASWRAVNTEAFF. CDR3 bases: TGTGCCAGCTGGAGGGCGGTTAACACTGAAGCTTTCTTT.

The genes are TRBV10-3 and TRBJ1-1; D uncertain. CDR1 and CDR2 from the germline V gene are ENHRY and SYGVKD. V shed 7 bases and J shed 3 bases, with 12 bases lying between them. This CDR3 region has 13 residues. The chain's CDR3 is CAIKPELDTEAFF. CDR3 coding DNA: TGTGCCATCAAACCGGAATTGGACACTGAAGCTTTCTTT.

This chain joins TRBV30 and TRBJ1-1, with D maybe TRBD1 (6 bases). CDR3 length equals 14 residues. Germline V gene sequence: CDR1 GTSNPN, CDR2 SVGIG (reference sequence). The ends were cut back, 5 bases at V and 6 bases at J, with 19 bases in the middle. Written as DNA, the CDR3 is TGTGCCTGGGGGCCAGGGGCTAATAGGCCTGAAGCTTTCTTT. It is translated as CAWGPGANRPEAFF.

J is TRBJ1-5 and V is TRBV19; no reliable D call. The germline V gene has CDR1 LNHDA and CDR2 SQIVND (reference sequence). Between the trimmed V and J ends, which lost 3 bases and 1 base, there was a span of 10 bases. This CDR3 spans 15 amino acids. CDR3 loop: CASSIRPGSNQPQHF. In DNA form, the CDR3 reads TGTGCCAGTAGTATCAGACCGGGGAGCAATCAGCCCCAGCATTTT.

CDR3 bases: TGCAGCGTTGAAGAACAGGGTATTAGGAGAGGCTACACCTTC. This sequence encodes CSVEEQGIRRGYTF. V and J are TRBV29-1 and TRBJ1-2; D is possibly TRBD1 (6 bases). The CDR3 runs to 14 residues. V was trimmed by 0 bases and J by 8 bases, leaving 16 bases between them. Germline-derived CDR1 and CDR2 are SQVTM and ANQGSEA.

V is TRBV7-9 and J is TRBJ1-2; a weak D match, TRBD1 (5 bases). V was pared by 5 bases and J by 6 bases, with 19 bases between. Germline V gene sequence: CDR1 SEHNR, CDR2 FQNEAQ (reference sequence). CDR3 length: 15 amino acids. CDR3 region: CASSHRSEGIDGYTF. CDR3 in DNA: TGTGCCAGCAGCCACCGGAGCGAGGGGATAGATGGCTACACCTTC. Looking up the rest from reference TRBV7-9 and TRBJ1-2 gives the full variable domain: DTGVSQNPRHKITKRGQNVTFRCDPISEHNRLYWYRQTLGQGPEFLTYFQNEAQLEKSRLLSDRFSAERPKGSFSTLEIQRTEQGDSAMYLCASSHRSEGIDGYTFGSGTRLTVV.

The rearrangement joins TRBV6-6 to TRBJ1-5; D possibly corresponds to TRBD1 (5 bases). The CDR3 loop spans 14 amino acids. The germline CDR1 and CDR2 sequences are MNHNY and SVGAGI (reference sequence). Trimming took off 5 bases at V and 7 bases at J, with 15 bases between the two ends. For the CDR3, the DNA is TGTGCCAGCAGTCTTACAGGTGCGGAACAGCCCCAGCATTTT. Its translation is CASSLTGAEQPQHF.

CDR3 in amino acids: CASSRQPNTEAFF. DNA for the CDR3: TGTGCCAGCAGTCGGCAGCCGAACACTGAAGCTTTCTTT. The V gene is TRBV12-3 or TRBV12-4, the J gene TRBJ1-1, with D uncertain. The CDR3 sequence is 13 residues long. V lost 5 bases to trimming and J lost 1 base, with 8 bases between them.

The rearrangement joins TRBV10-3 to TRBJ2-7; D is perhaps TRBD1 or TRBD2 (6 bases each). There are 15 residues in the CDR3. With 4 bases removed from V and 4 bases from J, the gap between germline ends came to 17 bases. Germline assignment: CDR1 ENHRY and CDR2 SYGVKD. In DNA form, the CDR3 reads TGTGCCATCAGTGGGGGGGCTAGCGAATCTTACGAGCAGTACTTC. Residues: CAISGGASESYEQYF.

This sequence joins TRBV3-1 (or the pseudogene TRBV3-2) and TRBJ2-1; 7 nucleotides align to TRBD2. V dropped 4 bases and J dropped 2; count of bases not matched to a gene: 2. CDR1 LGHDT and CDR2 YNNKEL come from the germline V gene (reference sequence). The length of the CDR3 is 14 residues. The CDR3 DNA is TGTGCCAGCAGCCGGACTAGTACCTACAATGAGCAGTTCTTC. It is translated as CASSRTSTYNEQFF.

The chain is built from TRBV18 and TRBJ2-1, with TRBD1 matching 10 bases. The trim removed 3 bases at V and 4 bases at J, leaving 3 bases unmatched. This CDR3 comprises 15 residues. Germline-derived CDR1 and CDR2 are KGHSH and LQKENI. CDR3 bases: TGTGCCAGCTCACCCGGACAGGGGGGTTACAATGAGCAGTTCTTC. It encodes CASSPGQGGYNEQFF.

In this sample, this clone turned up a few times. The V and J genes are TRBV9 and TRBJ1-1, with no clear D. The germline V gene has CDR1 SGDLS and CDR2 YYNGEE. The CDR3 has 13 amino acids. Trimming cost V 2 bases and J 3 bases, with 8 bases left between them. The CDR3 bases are TGTGCCAGCAGCGTCGACGGATACACTGAAGCTTTCTTT. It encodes CASSVDGYTEAFF.

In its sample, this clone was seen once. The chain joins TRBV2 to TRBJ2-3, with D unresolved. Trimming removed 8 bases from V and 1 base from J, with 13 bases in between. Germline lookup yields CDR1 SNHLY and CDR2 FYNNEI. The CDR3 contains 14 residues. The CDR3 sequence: CASQTLLGTDTQYF. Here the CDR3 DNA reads TGTGCCAGCCAGACACTACTCGGCACAGATACGCAGTATTTT.

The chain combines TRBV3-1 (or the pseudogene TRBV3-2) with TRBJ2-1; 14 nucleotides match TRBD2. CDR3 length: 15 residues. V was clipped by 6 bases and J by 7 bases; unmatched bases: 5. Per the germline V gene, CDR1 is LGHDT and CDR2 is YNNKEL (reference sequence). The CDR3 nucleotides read TGTGCCAGCAGACGCGGGACTAGCGGGGGAAATGAGCAGTTCTTC. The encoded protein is CASRRGTSGGNEQFF.

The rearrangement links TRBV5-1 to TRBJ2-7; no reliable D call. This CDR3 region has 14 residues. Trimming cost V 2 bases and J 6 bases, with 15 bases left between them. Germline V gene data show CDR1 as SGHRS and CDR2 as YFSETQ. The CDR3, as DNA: TGCGCCAGCAGCTTAGCCACTCCCGACGGCGAGCAGTACTTC. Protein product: CASSLATPDGEQYF.

CDR3 DNA sequence: TGTGCCAGCAGCCGGACTGTCGGGGCAGGTGGTAGGGGCTACACCTTC. This encodes CASSRTVGAGGRGYTF. V gene TRBV7-2 combines with J gene TRBJ1-2, with D perhaps matching TRBD1 (5 bases). There are 16 residues in the CDR3. V was pared by 5 bases and J by 8 bases, with 24 bases between. CDR1 is SGHTA, CDR2 FQGNSA, per germline. The variable domain in full, completed from reference TRBV7-2 and TRBJ1-2, reads GAGVSQSPSNKVTEKGKDVELRCDPISGHTALYWYRQSLGQGLEFLIYFQGNSAPDKSGLPSDRFSAERTGGSVSTLTIQRTQQEDSAVYLCASSRTVGAGGRGYTFGSGTRLTVV.

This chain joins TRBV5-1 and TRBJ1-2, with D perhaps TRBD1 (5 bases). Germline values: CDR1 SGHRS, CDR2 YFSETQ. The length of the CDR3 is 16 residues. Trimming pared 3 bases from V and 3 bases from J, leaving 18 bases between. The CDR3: CASSSGHKIAHYGYTF. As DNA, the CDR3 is TGCGCCAGCAGCTCCGGACACAAAATAGCCCACTATGGCTACACCTTC.

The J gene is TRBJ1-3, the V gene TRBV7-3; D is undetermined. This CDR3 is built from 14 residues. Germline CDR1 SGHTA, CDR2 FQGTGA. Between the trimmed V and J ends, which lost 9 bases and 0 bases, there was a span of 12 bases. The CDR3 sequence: CARPAGSSGNTIYF. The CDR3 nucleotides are TGTGCCAGACCGGCGGGCTCCTCTGGAAACACCATATATTTT.

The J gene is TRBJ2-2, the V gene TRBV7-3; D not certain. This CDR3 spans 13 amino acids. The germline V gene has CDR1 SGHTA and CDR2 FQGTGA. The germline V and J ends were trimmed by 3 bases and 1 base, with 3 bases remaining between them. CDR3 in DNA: TGTGCCAGCAGCTTCCTGAACACCGGGGAGCTGTTTTTT. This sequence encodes CASSFLNTGELFF.

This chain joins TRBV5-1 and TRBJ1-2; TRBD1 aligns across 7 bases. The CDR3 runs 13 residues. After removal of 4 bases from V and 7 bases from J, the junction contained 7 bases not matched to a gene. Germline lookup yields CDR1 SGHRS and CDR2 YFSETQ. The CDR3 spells CASSDGQVLGYTF. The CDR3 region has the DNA TGCGCCAGCAGCGACGGACAGGTCCTTGGCTACACCTTC.

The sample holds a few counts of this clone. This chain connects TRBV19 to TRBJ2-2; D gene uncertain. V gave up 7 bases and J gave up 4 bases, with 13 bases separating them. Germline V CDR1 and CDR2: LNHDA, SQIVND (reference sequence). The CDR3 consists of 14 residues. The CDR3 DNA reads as TGTGCCAGTATCAGGAGTATGAGCACCGGGGAGCTGTTTTTT. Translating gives CASIRSMSTGELFF.

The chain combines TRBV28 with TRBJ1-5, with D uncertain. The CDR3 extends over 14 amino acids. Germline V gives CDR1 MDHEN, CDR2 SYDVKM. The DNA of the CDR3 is TGTGCTGCAAAGAAGGACGCAACATATCAGCCCCAGCATTTT. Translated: CAAKKDATYQPQHF.

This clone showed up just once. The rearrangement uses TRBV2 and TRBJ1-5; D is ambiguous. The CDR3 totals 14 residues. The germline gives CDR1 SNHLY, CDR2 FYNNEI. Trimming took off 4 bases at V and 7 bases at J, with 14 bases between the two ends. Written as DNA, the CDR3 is TGTGCCAGCAGTGGGGCGGAGGGCCAGCAGCCCCAGCATTTT. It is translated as CASSGAEGQQPQHF. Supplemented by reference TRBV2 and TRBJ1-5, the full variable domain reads EPEVTQTPSHQVTQMGQEVILRCVPISNHLYFYWYRQILGQKVEFLVSFYNNEISEKSEIFDDQFSVERPDGSNFTLKIRSTKLEDSAMYFCASSGAEGQQPQHFGDGTRLSIL.

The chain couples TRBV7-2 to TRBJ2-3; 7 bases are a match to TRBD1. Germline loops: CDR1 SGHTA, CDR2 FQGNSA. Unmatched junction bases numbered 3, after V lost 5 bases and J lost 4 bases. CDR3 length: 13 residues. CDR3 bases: TGTGCCAGCAGCGGTGACAGGGCAGATACGCAGTATTTT. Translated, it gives CASSGDRADTQYF. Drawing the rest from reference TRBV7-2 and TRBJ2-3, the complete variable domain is GAGVSQSPSNKVTEKGKDVELRCDPISGHTALYWYRQSLGQGLEFLIYFQGNSAPDKSGLPSDRFSAERTGGSVSTLTIQRTQQEDSAVYLCASSGDRADTQYFGPGTRLTVL.

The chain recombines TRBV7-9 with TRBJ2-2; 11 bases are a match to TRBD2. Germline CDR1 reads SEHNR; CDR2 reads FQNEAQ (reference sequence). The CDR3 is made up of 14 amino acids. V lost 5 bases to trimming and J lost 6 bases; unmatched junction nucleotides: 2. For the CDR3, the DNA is TGTGCCAGCAGCGAGGGACTAGCGGCCGGGGAGCTGTTTTTT. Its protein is CASSEGLAAGELFF.

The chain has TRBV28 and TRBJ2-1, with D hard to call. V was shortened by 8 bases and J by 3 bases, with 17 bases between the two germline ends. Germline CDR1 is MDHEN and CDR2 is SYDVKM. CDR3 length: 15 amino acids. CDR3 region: CASPPLSGDYNEQFF. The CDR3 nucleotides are TGTGCCAGCCCCCCCCTGTCCGGTGACTACAATGAGCAGTTCTTC.

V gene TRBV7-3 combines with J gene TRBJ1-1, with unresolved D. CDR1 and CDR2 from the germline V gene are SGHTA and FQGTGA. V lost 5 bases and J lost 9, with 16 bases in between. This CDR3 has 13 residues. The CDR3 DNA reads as TGTGCCAGCAGCAGAACTTTTACTGATCAAGCTTTCTTT. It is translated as CASSRTFTDQAFF.

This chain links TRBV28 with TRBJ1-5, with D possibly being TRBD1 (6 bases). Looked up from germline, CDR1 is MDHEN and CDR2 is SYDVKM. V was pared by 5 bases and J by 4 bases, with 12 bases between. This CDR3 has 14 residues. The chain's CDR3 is CASSKTGANQPQHF. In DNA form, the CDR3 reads TGTGCCAGCAGTAAGACGGGGGCAAATCAGCCCCAGCATTTT.

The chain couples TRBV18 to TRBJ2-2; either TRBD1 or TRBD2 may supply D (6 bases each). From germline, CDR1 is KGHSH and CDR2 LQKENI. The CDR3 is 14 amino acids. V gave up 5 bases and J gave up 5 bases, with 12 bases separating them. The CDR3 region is CASSTQGRTGELFF. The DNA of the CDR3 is TGTGCCAGCTCAACCCAGGGGAGGACCGGGGAGCTGTTTTTT.

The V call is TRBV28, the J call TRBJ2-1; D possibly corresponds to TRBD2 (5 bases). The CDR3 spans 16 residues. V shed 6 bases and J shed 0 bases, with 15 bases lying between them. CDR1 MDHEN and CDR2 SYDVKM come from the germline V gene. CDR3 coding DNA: TGTGCCAGCAGCATCTCTCGGGGTCCCTCCTACAATGAGCAGTTCTTC. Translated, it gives CASSISRGPSYNEQFF. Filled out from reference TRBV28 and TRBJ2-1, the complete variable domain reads DVKVTQSSRYLVKRTGEKVFLECVQDMDHENMFWYRQDPGLGLRLIYFSYDVKMKEKGDIPEGYSVSREKKERFSLILESASTNQTSMYLCASSISRGPSYNEQFFGPGTRLTVL.

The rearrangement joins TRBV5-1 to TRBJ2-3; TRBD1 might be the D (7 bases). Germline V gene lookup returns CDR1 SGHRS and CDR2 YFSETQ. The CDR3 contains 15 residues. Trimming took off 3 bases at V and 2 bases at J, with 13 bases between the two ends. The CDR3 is CASSSGGQLTDTQYF. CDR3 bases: TGCGCCAGCAGCTCCGGGGGACAGCTCACAGATACGCAGTATTTT.

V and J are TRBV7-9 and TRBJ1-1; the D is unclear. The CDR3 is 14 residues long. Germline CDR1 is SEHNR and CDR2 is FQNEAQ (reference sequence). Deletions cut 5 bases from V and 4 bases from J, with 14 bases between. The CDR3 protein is CASSARQRGTEAFF. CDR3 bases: TGTGCCAGCAGCGCACGGCAACGGGGCACTGAAGCTTTCTTT.